This entry is about one T cell receptor beta chain. This record belongs to a study of blood T cell repertoires in COVID-19. Whole-study context: Acute and convalescent COVID-19 specimens originated in the United States, Italy and Spain. T cells, B-cell-depleted T cells, or PBMCs supplied cDNA or gDNA.

In the original processing: For nucleated cells, counts were estimated from reference gene primer amplification. The protocol was immunoSEQ multiplex PCR, while the TCRdb copy is restricted to in-frame clones and leaves out a portion. The D gene and trimming were derived from the DNA, and the V and J assignments and clone size from that table. The sample has more than 85,000 clones, about four fifths seen once. Trimming cost V 1 base and J 0 bases; bases outside gene matches: 6. The CDR3 sequence is 18 residues long. Germline V gene sequence: CDR1 LGHNA, CDR2 YNFKEQ. Material: peripheral blood. The TCR originated in a man between 40 and 49 years old with active or convalescent COVID-19. The genes are TRBV4-2 and TRBJ1-1; TRBD1 agrees at 12 bases. The CDR3: CASSQVGTGGTVNTEAFF. Written as DNA, the CDR3 is TGTGCCAGCAGCCAAGTCGGGACAGGGGGCACCGTGAACACTGAAGCTTTCTTT.